One sample yielded the 30 T cell receptor beta chains listed below, sequenced in a study of blood T cell repertoires in COVID-19. The data were produced by immunoSEQ multiplex PCR, yet TCRdb's version contains in-frame clones alone and is incomplete. The data contain some 210,000 clones, around 90% of them singletons. The sample comprised PBMCs or T cells enriched from blood (not recorded which). The receptors shown here come from a man aged 18-30 years with acute COVID-19.

This clone was picked up one time. The V and J genes are TRBV19 and TRBJ2-3; D possibly corresponds to TRBD2 (5 bases). V was trimmed by 7 bases and J by 0 bases, leaving 14 bases between them. Germline loops: CDR1 LNHDA, CDR2 SQIVND (reference sequence). The CDR3 sequence is 15 residues long. The CDR3 loop reads CASTMMGASTDTQYF. CDR3 nucleotides: TGTGCCAGTACCATGATGGGAGCGAGCACAGATACGCAGTATTTT.

This chain joins TRBV10-1 and TRBJ2-7; 7 bases map to TRBD2. In germline, CDR1 is WNHNN, CDR2 SYGVQD (reference sequence). V was clipped by 0 bases and J by 6 bases; unmatched bases: 11. The CDR3 runs to 16 residues. This CDR3 is CASSESIFAGAGEQYF. As DNA, the CDR3 is TGCGCCAGCAGTGAGTCGATCTTTGCGGGAGCCGGCGAGCAGTACTTC.

The CDR3 DNA reads TGTGCCAGCAGAACCCCCAACTCCGACTGGGACAGGGCTGAAGCTTTCTTT. Its protein product is CASRTPNSDWDRAEAFF. The J gene is TRBJ1-1, the V gene TRBV27, with 9 nucleotides matching TRBD1. Germline CDR1 MNHEY, CDR2 SMNVEV (reference sequence). This CDR3 has 17 amino acids. With V trimmed by 6 bases and J by 6 bases, 17 bases remained unmatched.

This clone occurred once. The gene calls are TRBV7-3 and TRBJ2-1; possibly TRBD2 for D (5 bases). The CDR3 consists of 15 residues. Germline CDR1 is SGHTA and CDR2 is FQGTGA. V was shortened by 1 base and J by 7 bases, with 14 bases between the two germline ends. This chain's CDR3 is CASSLMAPPGNEQFF. The CDR3 DNA reads TGTGCCAGCAGCTTAATGGCTCCCCCGGGGAATGAGCAGTTCTTC.

The chain couples TRBV11-3 to TRBJ2-7, with TRBD2 matching 7 bases. This CDR3 spans 14 amino acids. Trimming removed 5 bases from V and 7 bases from J; junction bases left unmatched: 11. The germline V gene has CDR1 SGHNT and CDR2 YENEEA. The CDR3 loop is CASSPQREEWEQYF. The CDR3 bases are TGTGCCAGCAGCCCCCAACGGGAGGAATGGGAGCAGTACTTC.

This clone was observed a handful of times. This sequence joins TRBV25-1 and TRBJ2-7; 9 bases align to TRBD1. V gave up 6 bases and J gave up 2 bases; unmatched junction bases: 11. Germline CDR1 reads MGHDK; CDR2 reads SYGVNS. This CDR3 is built from 16 residues. As DNA, the CDR3 is TGTGCCAGCAGCTCAGGGGGACAGGGTAAGCCCTACGAGCAGTACTTC. This sequence encodes CASSSGGQGKPYEQYF.

The genes are TRBV18 and TRBJ2-5; 7 bases match TRBD1. J lost 7 bases, V lost 1 base, and 6 bases had no gene match. CDR3 length: 14 amino acids. Germline CDR1 is KGHSH and CDR2 is LQKENI. CDR3 amino acids: CASSPQGAPMTQYF. The CDR3, as DNA: TGTGCCAGCTCACCACAGGGGGCCCCAATGACCCAGTACTTC.

The rearrangement uses TRBV27 and TRBJ1-5, with TRBD1 matching over 8 bases. Germline lookup yields CDR1 MNHEY and CDR2 SMNVEV (reference sequence). Trimming cost V 5 bases and J 0 bases; bases outside gene matches: 3. This CDR3 is built from 15 residues. The CDR3 DNA sequence: TGTGCCAGCAGTGAACAGGGGGATAGCAATCAGCCCCAGCATTTT. It codes for CASSEQGDSNQPQHF.

The chain uses TRBV28 and TRBJ2-1; D remains unclear. V was trimmed by 2 bases and J by 0 bases, leaving 2 bases between them. Per germline, CDR1 MDHEN and CDR2 SYDVKM. This CDR3 is 13 amino acids long. CDR3: CASSLRSYNEQFF. The DNA of the CDR3 is TGTGCCAGCAGTTTACGCTCCTACAATGAGCAGTTCTTC. The whole variable domain, remainder taken from reference TRBV28 and TRBJ2-1, is DVKVTQSSRYLVKRTGEKVFLECVQDMDHENMFWYRQDPGLGLRLIYFSYDVKMKEKGDIPEGYSVSREKKERFSLILESASTNQTSMYLCASSLRSYNEQFFGPGTRLTVL.

The CDR3 reads CASSLVQGSYGYTF. As DNA, the CDR3 is TGTGCCAGCAGCTTGGTTCAGGGAAGCTATGGCTACACCTTC. V and J are TRBV5-4 and TRBJ1-2, with a tentative D call TRBD1 (5 bases). The CDR3 length is 14 residues. The germline gives CDR1 SGHNT, CDR2 YYREEE (reference sequence). Between the trimmed V and J ends, which lost 0 bases and 4 bases, there was a span of 10 bases.

The chain recombines TRBV6-2 or TRBV6-3 with TRBJ1-2; the D gene is possibly TRBD1 (5 bases). This CDR3 region has 14 residues. Germline CDR1 and CDR2: MNHEY and SVGEGT. V lost 1 base and J 8 bases, leaving 14 bases between the germline ends. The CDR3 DNA follows: TGTGCCAGCAGTTACTTTCAGGGCGTGGACGGCTACACCTTC. Translated: CASSYFQGVDGYTF.

Here the CDR3 DNA reads TGTGCCAGCAGCCTGGGAGGGGGGAGTCTTGATACGCAGTATTTT. Translated, it gives CASSLGGGSLDTQYF. J is TRBJ2-3 and V is TRBV28; TRBD2 might be the D (7 bases). V was shortened by 6 bases and J by 6 bases, with 19 bases between the two germline ends. Per germline, CDR1 MDHEN and CDR2 SYDVKM. CDR3 length: 15 residues.

V is TRBV10-3 and J is TRBJ1-2; D is undetermined. CDR3 length equals 13 residues. Trimming shortened V by 0 bases and J by 4 bases, and 6 bases separated the two germline ends. The germline CDR1 and CDR2 sequences are ENHRY and SYGVKD. CDR3 sequence: CAISESEVYGYTF. The CDR3 DNA reads as TGTGCCATCAGTGAGTCGGAGGTCTATGGCTACACCTTC.

V is TRBV30 and J is TRBJ2-5, with TRBD1 as a possible D gene (6 bases). From germline, CDR1 is GTSNPN and CDR2 SVGIG (reference sequence). The CDR3 is made up of 13 amino acids. Trimming removed 4 bases from V and 5 bases from J, with 14 bases in between. The CDR3 DNA follows: TGTGCCTGGATAGGGGGAGCTGGTGAGACCCAGTACTTC. Translating gives CAWIGGAGETQYF.

V gene TRBV5-5 combines with J gene TRBJ1-5; perhaps TRBD1 as D (5 bases). The CDR3 runs 13 residues. The germline V gene encodes CDR1 SGHKS and CDR2 YYEKEE (reference sequence). V was pared by 3 bases and J by 5 bases, with 9 bases between. CDR3: CASSSEGDQPQHF. In DNA form, the CDR3 reads TGTGCCAGCAGCTCCGAAGGGGATCAGCCCCAGCATTTT.

The chain is built from TRBV7-2 and TRBJ2-7; D possibly corresponds to TRBD2 (6 bases). Deletions cut 1 base from V and 6 bases from J, with 13 bases between. Germline loops: CDR1 SGHTA, CDR2 FQGNSA. There are 14 residues in the CDR3. Here the CDR3 reads CASSLGRELGEQYF. CDR3 nucleotides: TGTGCCAGCAGCTTAGGGCGGGAATTGGGCGAGCAGTACTTC. Filled out from reference TRBV7-2 and TRBJ2-7, the complete variable domain reads GAGVSQSPSNKVTEKGKDVELRCDPISGHTALYWYRQSLGQGLEFLIYFQGNSAPDKSGLPSDRFSAERTGGSVSTLTIQRTQQEDSAVYLCASSLGRELGEQYFGPGTRLTVT.

The V and J genes are TRBV7-9 and TRBJ1-3, with D unresolved. Deletions cut 2 bases from V and 0 bases from J, with 8 bases between. The germline gives CDR1 SEHNR, CDR2 FQNEAQ (reference sequence). The CDR3 loop spans 15 amino acids. The CDR3 here is CASSLIAHSGNTIYF. CDR3 DNA sequence: TGTGCCAGCAGCTTAATAGCGCACTCTGGAAACACCATATATTTT.

This chain joins TRBV7-2 and TRBJ1-6; D not resolved. CDR1 SGHTA and CDR2 FQGNSA come from the germline V gene. The CDR3 extends over 17 amino acids. V lost 0 bases to trimming and J lost 2 bases, with 11 bases between them. The CDR3 spells CASSLAPIRTYNSPLHF. DNA of the CDR3: TGTGCCAGCAGCTTAGCTCCTATCAGGACCTATAATTCACCCCTCCACTTT. Full variable domain (outside the CDR3, taken from reference TRBV7-2 and TRBJ1-6): GAGVSQSPSNKVTEKGKDVELRCDPISGHTALYWYRQSLGQGLEFLIYFQGNSAPDKSGLPSDRFSAERTGGSVSTLTIQRTQQEDSAVYLCASSLAPIRTYNSPLHFGNGTRLTVT.

J is TRBJ2-2 and V is TRBV19, with unresolved D. Trimming took 6 bases from V and 4 from J, leaving 18 bases between them. The CDR3 length is 16 residues. The germline gives CDR1 LNHDA, CDR2 SQIVND (reference sequence). For the CDR3, the DNA is TGTGCCAGTAGGAAACGACAAACCTCAACCACCGGGGAGCTGTTTTTT. Translation gives CASRKRQTSTTGELFF.

This chain links TRBV5-5 with TRBJ1-5; 8 positions match TRBD1. Germline values: CDR1 SGHKS, CDR2 YYEKEE (reference sequence). After removal of 4 bases from V and 5 bases from J, the junction contained 8 bases not matched to a gene. The CDR3 spans 15 residues. CDR3 sequence (DNA): TGTGCCAGCAGCCCGGCTCCGACAGGGGATCAGCCCCAGCATTTT. Amino acid sequence: CASSPAPTGDQPQHF. Variable domain in full (rest from reference TRBV5-5 and TRBJ1-5): DAGVTQSPTHLIKTRGQQVTLRCSPISGHKSVSWYQQVLGQGPQFIFQYYEKEERGRGNFPDRFSARQFPNYSSELNVNALLLGDSALYLCASSPAPTGDQPQHFGDGTRLSIL.

Here the CDR3 DNA reads TGCGCCAGTCGTACCGGGACTAGCGGGAATGAGCAGTACTTC. It is translated as CASRTGTSGNEQYF. The chain employs TRBV5-1 and TRBJ2-7; 13 nucleotides agree with TRBD2. Germline V gene sequence: CDR1 SGHRS, CDR2 YFSETQ. Losses at the gene ends were 8 bases for V and 7 bases for J; bases not matched to a gene: 9. The CDR3 runs to 14 residues.

This clone has just a few counts. The chain employs TRBV4-1 and TRBJ2-1; perhaps TRBD1 as D (5 bases). Germline V gene lookup returns CDR1 MGHRA and CDR2 YSYEKL. The CDR3 is 14 residues long. Trimming cost V 1 base and J 4 bases, with 8 bases left between them. This CDR3 reads CASSQVTGYNEQFF. CDR3 sequence (DNA): TGCGCCAGCAGCCAAGTAACAGGTTACAATGAGCAGTTCTTC.

J is TRBJ2-5 and V is TRBV11-3; TRBD1 aligns across 8 bases. The CDR3 is 15 residues long. The ends lost 4 bases at V and 1 base at J; junction bases unmatched: 5. CDR1 and CDR2 (germline): SGHNT, YENEEA. CDR3 in amino acids: CASSSRQGRQETQYF. The CDR3 DNA sequence: TGTGCCAGCAGCTCCCGACAGGGGCGCCAAGAGACCCAGTACTTC.

The rearrangement joins TRBV5-1 to TRBJ2-1; TRBD2 agrees at 7 bases. Germline-derived CDR1 and CDR2 are SGHRS and YFSETQ. The CDR3 has 17 residues. The V and J ends lost 4 bases and 1 base, in that order; junction bases with no gene match: 11. The CDR3 DNA reads as TGCGCCAGCAGCCGGGGAGGGGCTAGCGGATCCTACAATGAGCAGTTCTTC. Translation: CASSRGGASGSYNEQFF.

The genes are TRBV5-4 and TRBJ2-5; the D is unclear. With 5 bases removed from V and 4 bases from J, the gap between germline ends came to 12 bases. Germline CDR1 is SGHNT and CDR2 is YYREEE (reference sequence). The CDR3 runs to 13 residues. The CDR3 nucleotides read TGTGCCAGCAGACCTAACCGTGGAGAGACCCAGTACTTC. Its translation: CASRPNRGETQYF. The variable domain in full, with the rest retrieved from reference TRBV5-4 and TRBJ2-5, is ETGVTQSPTHLIKTRGQQVTLRCSSQSGHNTVSWYQQALGQGPQFIFQYYREEENGRGNFPPRFSGLQFPNYSSELNVNALELDDSALYLCASRPNRGETQYFGPGTRLLVL.

The CDR3 loop reads CASSVTGGYGYTF. DNA of the CDR3: TGTGCCAGCAGTGTGACAGGGGGGTATGGCTACACCTTC. The V call is TRBV28, the J call TRBJ1-2; 9 bases fit TRBD1. The length of the CDR3 is 13 residues. The ends lost 5 bases at V and 5 bases at J; junction bases unmatched: 3. Germline V gene sequence: CDR1 MDHEN, CDR2 SYDVKM.

This clone was counted once. The chain is built from TRBV4-1 and TRBJ2-5, with a possible D match to TRBD1 (6 bases). Germline V gene sequence: CDR1 MGHRA, CDR2 YSYEKL. V shed 1 base and J shed 6 bases, with 15 bases lying between them. The CDR3 runs to 15 residues. The DNA for the CDR3 is TGCGCCAGCAGCCAAGGGCAGGGGCTCTCAAAGACCCAGTACTTC. Translating it yields CASSQGQGLSKTQYF.

The chain recombines TRBV4-1 with TRBJ2-3, with a tentative D call TRBD1 (6 bases). V lost 2 bases to trimming and J lost 3 bases, with 12 bases between them. CDR1 and CDR2 (germline): MGHRA, YSYEKL. The CDR3 consists of 15 residues. CDR3 coding DNA: TGCGCCAGCAGCCAAACTGGGGGCCAGACAGATACGCAGTATTTT. Protein: CASSQTGGQTDTQYF.

The V and J genes are TRBV7-2 and TRBJ1-2; D perhaps matches TRBD1 (5 bases). The CDR3 has 17 amino acids. The V and J ends lost 2 bases and 0 bases respectively, with 16 bases between them. Germline-derived CDR1 and CDR2 are SGHTA and FQGNSA. The CDR3 reads CASSLSPLRTTNYGYTF. The CDR3 region has the DNA TGTGCCAGCAGCTTAAGCCCCTTGAGGACAACTAACTATGGCTACACCTTC.

The rearrangement uses TRBV29-1 and TRBJ1-2; a possible D gene is TRBD1 (5 bases). Germline V gene sequence: CDR1 SQVTM, CDR2 ANQGSEA. The ends were cut back, 4 bases at V and 2 bases at J, with 11 bases in the middle. This CDR3 is built from 13 residues. The CDR3 DNA reads as TGCAGCGTTGTGGGGCAATCAAACTATGGCTACACCTTC. It yields the protein CSVVGQSNYGYTF. The full variable domain, completed using reference TRBV29-1 and TRBJ1-2, is SAVISQKPSRDICQRGTSLTIQCQVDSQVTMMFWYRQQPGQSLTLIATANQGSEATYESGFVIDKFPISRPNLTFSTLTVSNMSPEDSSIYLCSVVGQSNYGYTFGSGTRLTVV.